This TCR beta chain emerged from a study of monozygotic twins with inflammatory bowel disease. Findings and limits, study-wide: Relative to healthy twins, IBD patients had fewer clonotypes in common with others, a gap that was especially apparent with disease activity.

CDR3 length: 14 amino acids. CDR1 is DFQATT, CDR2 SNEGSKA, per germline (reference sequence). As for this clonotype: The antigen remains unidentified.

After re-calling the 5' RACE reads, TCRdb lists one entry per CDR3 protein, DNA absent. Found here are around 410,000 distinct CDR3 sequences; the top ten clones hold less than 2.5%. Sequencing was performed on blood. The clonotype originates from a human donor with ulcerative colitis or Crohn's disease, or a healthy co-twin of an affected twin (not recorded which). This chain uses TRBV20-1 with TRBJ1-5; the D gene TCRdb calls, TRBD1, cannot be checked with no DNA. The CDR3 region is CSVPLGSSNQPQHF.